Below, 25 T cell receptor beta chains from the same sample are listed, as sequenced in a study of shared clonotypes between healthy human individuals. Naivety among CD8 cells was defined by CD45RO negativity and positive CCR7 selection, thereby excluding terminally differentiated effector memory CD45RA+ cells. Generated by immunoSEQ multiplex PCR, the TCRdb table keeps only in-frame clones and is missing some. The sample has around 2,000,000 clones; around 96% are singletons. Sequenced material: naive CD8+ T cells sorted from blood. The receptors shown here come from a man aged 18 to 30 in good health.

The chain has TRBV7-3 and TRBJ1-1; D may be TRBD1 (6 bases). V dropped 8 bases and J dropped 4 bases, with 11 bases sitting between them. CDR1 SGHTA and CDR2 FQGTGA come from the germline V gene. The CDR3 contains 12 residues. CDR3 region: CASGEGGTEAFF. The CDR3 DNA follows: TGTGCCAGCGGCGAAGGGGGCACTGAAGCTTTCTTT.

This clone has only one observation. The chain recombines TRBV10-3 with TRBJ1-2; 8 bases agree with TRBD1. V was pared by 10 bases and J by 11 bases, with 21 bases of the junction left unmatched. Germline V gives CDR1 ENHRY, CDR2 SYGVKD. The CDR3 consists of 15 residues. Here the CDR3 DNA reads TGTGCCAGCGTCGGGACAGGACCTATACCGGCACCATACACCTTC. Translating gives CASVGTGPIPAPYTF.

The chain couples TRBV5-1 to TRBJ2-1, with TRBD2 identical over 7 bases. V shed 0 bases, J shed 6 bases, and the junction held 9 bases outside the gene matches. The length of the CDR3 is 16 residues. Germline V gene sequence: CDR1 SGHRS, CDR2 YFSETQ. The chain's CDR3 is CASSLEIAGSGNEQFF. CDR3 bases: TGCGCCAGCAGCTTGGAAATAGCGGGTTCGGGCAATGAGCAGTTCTTC.

This chain joins TRBV28 and TRBJ2-7, with D maybe TRBD1 (5 bases). Germline V gene lookup returns CDR1 MDHEN and CDR2 SYDVKM. Trimming took off 5 bases at V and 3 bases at J, with 14 bases between the two ends. The CDR3 length is 14 residues. The CDR3 DNA follows: TGTGCCAGCAGTAAGGACAAATTCTTCTACGAGCAGTACTTC. Protein product: CASSKDKFFYEQYF.

The chain uses TRBV27 and TRBJ2-7; weak D call: TRBD2 (5 bases). V dropped 0 bases and J dropped 9 bases, with 9 bases sitting between them. CDR3 length equals 12 residues. CDR1 and CDR2 from the germline V gene are MNHEY and SMNVEV (reference sequence). Here the CDR3 reads CASSLSGNSQYF. Written as DNA, the CDR3 is TGTGCCAGCAGTTTATCCGGGAACTCGCAGTACTTC.

The rearrangement joins TRBV5-6 to TRBJ2-7; tentatively, D is TRBD1 (6 bases). The germline gives CDR1 SGHDT, CDR2 YYEEEE. Trimming took 4 bases from V and 2 from J, leaving 10 bases between them. This CDR3 has 13 residues. The CDR3 nucleotides are TGTGCCAGCAGCGGGACATCTACCTACGAGCAGTACTTC. This sequence encodes CASSGTSTYEQYF.

This chain joins TRBV7-9 and TRBJ1-2; D not certain. Trimming took off 3 bases at V and 7 bases at J, with 15 bases between the two ends. This CDR3 has 14 amino acids. Germline V lookup: CDR1 SEHNR, CDR2 FQNEAQ (reference sequence). This CDR3 reads CASSFGVPLSGYTF. Here the CDR3 DNA reads TGTGCCAGCAGCTTTGGGGTCCCCCTATCTGGCTACACCTTC. Full variable domain (remainder filled in from reference TRBV7-9 and TRBJ1-2): DTGVSQNPRHKITKRGQNVTFRCDPISEHNRLYWYRQTLGQGPEFLTYFQNEAQLEKSRLLSDRFSAERPKGSFSTLEIQRTEQGDSAMYLCASSFGVPLSGYTFGSGTRLTVV.

The chain carries TRBV11-2 and TRBJ2-2; TRBD2 is a possible D gene (5 bases). Germline CDR1 and CDR2: SGHAT and FQNNGV. V shed 5 bases and J shed 4 bases, with 20 bases lying between them. The CDR3 spans 17 residues. The CDR3 nucleotides are TGTGCCAGCAGCGATGAGGCCCGGGGATGGCTCACCGGGGAGCTGTTTTTT. Translated, it gives CASSDEARGWLTGELFF.

CDR3: CASSLVPWDGYTF. In nucleotides, the CDR3 is TGTGCCAGCAGCTTAGTCCCATGGGATGGCTACACCTTC. The chain uses TRBV7-8 and TRBJ1-2; D remains ambiguous. The CDR3 covers 13 residues. The V and J ends lost 1 base and 6 bases respectively, with 9 bases between them. Germline CDR1 reads SGHVS; CDR2 reads FQNEAQ.

As concerns this clone: Other DNA sequences from this sample encode an identical CDR3 as well. This chain links TRBV13 with TRBJ2-7; 9 bases align to TRBD2. V lost 6 bases, J lost 5 bases, and 5 bases stayed unmatched. Germline V gives CDR1 PRHDT, CDR2 FYEKMQ (reference sequence). The CDR3 sequence is 13 residues long. The chain's CDR3 is CASSLLAGNEQYF. CDR3 coding DNA: TGTGCCAGCAGTCTACTAGCGGGCAACGAGCAGTACTTC.

The rearrangement uses TRBV9 and TRBJ1-4, with TRBD1 as a possible D gene (6 bases). The CDR3 covers 15 residues. V lost 3 bases and J lost 2, with 11 bases in between. CDR1 is SGDLS and CDR2 is YYNGEE in the germline V gene. In DNA, the CDR3 is TGTGCCAGCAGCGACGGGACACTCACTAATGAAAAACTGTTTTTT. The encoded protein is CASSDGTLTNEKLFF.

This sequence joins TRBV27 and TRBJ2-7, with a tentative D call TRBD2 (5 bases). The V gene lost 5 bases and the J gene lost 3 bases, with 11 bases spanning the gap. Germline CDR1 is MNHEY and CDR2 is SMNVEV (reference sequence). The CDR3 is made up of 13 amino acids. CDR3 protein: CASSNLEGYEQYF. The DNA of the CDR3 is TGTGCCAGCAGTAACTTAGAGGGCTACGAGCAGTACTTC.

The rearrangement uses TRBV9 and TRBJ2-7, with D possibly called TRBD1 or TRBD2 (7 bases each). The CDR3 is 15 residues long. CDR1 and CDR2 from the germline V gene are SGDLS and YYNGEE. The germline V and J ends were trimmed by 3 bases and 2 bases, with 15 bases remaining between them. CDR3 bases: TGTGCCAGCAGCGAGGGGGCTAGCGGCGCCTACGAGCAGTACTTC. Residues: CASSEGASGAYEQYF.

The chain uses TRBV7-9 and TRBJ1-3; possibly TRBD1 for D (6 bases). Trimming took off 11 bases at V and 2 bases at J, with 16 bases between the two ends. Germline loops: CDR1 SEHNR, CDR2 FQNEAQ (reference sequence). CDR3 length: 14 residues. In DNA, the CDR3 is TGTGCCGACGATACGGGGGCTCCTGGAAACACCATATATTTT. This gives the protein CADDTGAPGNTIYF.

The genes are TRBV29-1 and TRBJ2-7; tentatively, D is TRBD1 (6 bases). The germline gives CDR1 SQVTM, CDR2 ANQGSEA. V was shortened by 4 bases and J by 3 bases, with 13 bases between the two germline ends. CDR3 length equals 13 residues. Here the CDR3 reads CSVVAGDSYEQYF. In nucleotides, the CDR3 is TGCAGCGTTGTGGCAGGGGATAGCTACGAGCAGTACTTC.

V is TRBV11-2 and J is TRBJ1-1; D gene unclear. CDR1 and CDR2 from the germline V gene are SGHAT and FQNNGV. Trimming removed 1 base at V and 4 bases at J, with 10 bases between. This CDR3 has 14 amino acids. CDR3 coding DNA: TGTGCCAGCAGCTTAGTGGTCCGGGGCACTGAAGCTTTCTTT. Amino acid sequence: CASSLVVRGTEAFF.

To note about this clone: Other DNA sequences in the same sample also yield this CDR3. V and J are TRBV5-4 and TRBJ2-7; TRBD2 agrees at 10 bases. Germline V gene data show CDR1 as SGHNT and CDR2 as YYREEE (reference sequence). Trimming took 0 bases from V and 2 from J; bases not matched to a gene: 2. The CDR3 has 15 amino acids. The CDR3 coding sequence is TGTGCCAGCAGCTTGGCCCTAGCGGGAGCCTACGAGCAGTACTTC. Residues: CASSLALAGAYEQYF.

V and J are TRBV7-9 and TRBJ1-1; D is unclear. The germline gives CDR1 SEHNR, CDR2 FQNEAQ (reference sequence). CDR3 length: 11 amino acids. Trimming took off 5 bases at V and 8 bases at J, with 9 bases between the two ends. CDR3 loop: CASSGIWEAFF. CDR3 nucleotide sequence: TGTGCCAGCAGCGGGATCTGGGAAGCTTTCTTT.

The chain recombines TRBV27 with TRBJ2-3; weak D call: TRBD1 (5 bases). The CDR3 sequence is 17 residues long. Germline V lookup: CDR1 MNHEY, CDR2 SMNVEV (reference sequence). V lost 5 bases and J 3 bases, leaving 21 bases between the germline ends. CDR3: CASSPFGFGAETDTQYF. CDR3 DNA sequence: TGTGCCAGCAGTCCCTTCGGTTTTGGGGCGGAAACAGATACGCAGTATTTT.

The chain couples TRBV2 to TRBJ2-2; D remains ambiguous. The V gene's germline CDR1 is SNHLY and CDR2 FYNNEI. The V end lost 3 bases, the J end lost 1 base, and 3 bases lay between the germline ends. The length of the CDR3 is 13 residues. The CDR3 DNA sequence: TGTGCCAGCAGTGACAAGAACACCGGGGAGCTGTTTTTT. Translated, it gives CASSDKNTGELFF. The variable domain in full, with the rest retrieved from reference TRBV2 and TRBJ2-2, is EPEVTQTPSHQVTQMGQEVILRCVPISNHLYFYWYRQILGQKVEFLVSFYNNEISEKSEIFDDQFSVERPDGSNFTLKIRSTKLEDSAMYFCASSDKNTGELFFGEGSRLTVL.

The chain employs TRBV7-8 and TRBJ2-7, with 9 bases aligning to TRBD2. CDR3 length: 15 amino acids. Looked up from germline, CDR1 is SGHVS and CDR2 is FQNEAQ. After removal of 7 bases from V and 3 bases from J, the junction contained 10 bases not matched to a gene. CDR3 sequence: CASTIEAGGYYEQYF. The CDR3 region has the DNA TGTGCCAGCACCATCGAAGCGGGGGGCTACTACGAGCAGTACTTC.

In this sample, this clone turned up once. CDR3 residues: CATSTPADGIPDTQYF. The CDR3 DNA sequence: TGTGCCACCAGCACGCCGGCAGACGGTATCCCAGATACGCAGTATTTT. V gene TRBV15 combines with J gene TRBJ2-3; unclear D gene. Trimming stripped 4 bases from V and 4 bases from J, with 18 bases between. The CDR3 extends over 16 amino acids. The germline CDR1 and CDR2 sequences are LNHNV and YYDKDF (reference sequence). The entire variable domain, with the rest obtained from reference TRBV15 and TRBJ2-3, is as follows: DAMVIQNPRYQVTQFGKPVTLSCSQTLNHNVMYWYQQKSSQAPKLLFHYYDKDFNNEADTPDNFQSRRPNTSFCFLDIRSPGLGDTAMYLCATSTPADGIPDTQYFGPGTRLTVL.

Comment on this clone: The germline gene is not matched at one end of the junction; a read error may be the cause. Other DNA sequences in the same sample also yield this CDR3. The chain combines TRBV4-2 with TRBJ2-7; D unresolved. Looked up from germline, CDR1 is LGHNA and CDR2 is YNFKEQ. This CDR3 contains 15 residues. The CDR3 region is CASSLVPTGGYEQYF. Here the CDR3 DNA reads TGTGCCAGCAGCCTTGTACCAACGGGCGGTTACGAGCAATACTTC.

A word on this clone: The same CDR3 also results from other DNA sequences found in this sample. The chain carries TRBV9 and TRBJ2-1; D remains unclear. The CDR3 is 12 amino acids. Trimming shortened V by 5 bases and J by 6 bases, and 9 bases separated the two germline ends. CDR1 and CDR2 (germline): SGDLS, YYNGEE. CDR3 loop: CASSPSGNEQFF. The CDR3 DNA reads as TGTGCCAGCAGTCCGAGTGGCAATGAGCAGTTCTTC.

This chain's CDR3 is CASSSLPGQAYEQYF. The CDR3 DNA sequence: TGTGCCAGCAGCTCCTTGCCGGGACAGGCCTACGAGCAGTACTTC. The rearrangement uses TRBV6-5 and TRBJ2-7, with TRBD1 matching 8 bases. The CDR3 is made up of 15 amino acids. CDR1 and CDR2 from the germline V gene are MNHEY and SVGAGI. V gave up 6 bases and J gave up 2 bases; unmatched junction bases: 9.